These 2 T cell receptor beta chains share one sample of origin, sequenced in a study of T-cell memory formation after mild COVID-19. One entry per CDR3 protein results from TCRdb running MiXCR on the 5' RACE reads. The table records 470,000 or so distinct CDR3 sequences, roughly 20% of them present only once. The sequencing input was PBMCs or a T cell subset sorted from them (not recorded which). These receptors originate from an adult woman who had mild COVID-19 (a few samples of this study predate the infection). Cell type and time point are not known.

CDR3 bases: TGTGCCACCAGTGATTTCGAACTAAACGGTGGGGCCGGGGAGCTGTTTTTT. Translated: CATSDFELNGGAGELFF. The chain links TRBV24-1 to TRBJ2-2; D is ambiguous. The CDR3 consists of 17 residues. Germline values: CDR1 KGHDR, CDR2 SFDVKD. Trimming left V 1 base short and J 6 bases short, with 17 bases between.

This clonotype was observed a few times. This chain uses TRBV7-9 with TRBJ2-7, with D perhaps matching TRBD2 (5 bases). The germline CDR1 and CDR2 sequences are SEHNR and FQNEAQ (reference sequence). This CDR3 is built from 13 residues. Trimming removed 5 bases from V and 6 bases from J, with 14 bases in between. The CDR3, as DNA: TGTGCCAGCAGCCCAAGCCCGGGGTTCGAGCAGTACTTC. It yields the protein CASSPSPGFEQYF.